The rows below give T cell receptor beta chains drawn from one sample of a study of CD8 T cells in Susac syndrome. TCRdb ran MiXCR on the immunoSEQ multiplex PCR reads and lists one entry per CDR3 protein. This table holds 20,000 or so distinct CDR3 sequences, 90% to 95% found once. Source material: CD8+ T cells from PBMCs. The receptors were gathered from a human donor in good health. CDR3s include the opening cysteine and the closing phenylalanine or tryptophan. Fields, in order: J gene, D gene, V gene, clone size, CDR3 DNA, CDR3 protein. A D gene is named only where the DNA matches it firmly. Clone size is not always given. Where it is, it says once, few, many or a class for expanded clones.

>TRBJ1-4|TRBD1|TRBV7-2|.
TGTGCCAGCAGCACTAGACAGGGGGCGGCCGAAAAACTGTTTTTT
CASSTRQGAAEKLFF
>TRBJ2-1|TRBD2|TRBV27|.
TGTGCCAGCAGTTTGGGACTAAACAATGAGCAGTTCTTC
CASSLGLNNEQFF
>TRBJ2-1|TRBD2|TRBV5-5|.
TGTGCCAGCAGCACCCAGCGGGAGAAGGGCAATGAGCAGTTCTTC
CASSTQREKGNEQFF
>TRBJ2-7|TRBD1|TRBV14|.
TGTGCCAGCAGCCAAGGGACAGGGCCCTACGAGCAGTACTTC
CASSQGTGPYEQYF
>TRBJ2-2|.|TRBV7-6|.
TGTGCCAGCAATGAAGGGCTGGCCGGGGAGCTGTTTTTT
CASNEGLAGELFF
>TRBJ2-7|.|TRBV20-1|.
TGCAGTGCCCGGGGGCGGGAGTATCGCTACGAGCAGTACTTC
CSARGREYRYEQYF
>TRBJ2-1|.|TRBV20-1|.
TGCAGTGCTAGTAACGTCCTGAGCTCCTACAATGAGCAGTTCTTC
CSASNVLSSYNEQFF
>TRBJ2-1|TRBD2|TRBV4-2|.
TGTGCCAGCAGCCAGGGGGGGGAACAGTTCTTC
CASSQGGEQFF
>TRBJ2-7|.|TRBV7-9|.
TGTGCCAGCAGCTTAGTAACAGGTATCAACGAGCAGTACTTC
CASSLVTGINEQYF
>TRBJ1-1|.|TRBV19|once
TGTGCCAGTAGTATTCGTCAGGTCCAGGGTGTCACTGAAGCTTTCTTT
CASSIRQVQGVTEAFF
>TRBJ1-1|TRBD1|TRBV9|.
TGTGCCAGCAGCGTCTTGACAGGGCCGAACACTGAAGCTTTCTTT
CASSVLTGPNTEAFF
>TRBJ2-2|.|TRBV12-5|.
TGTGCTAGTGCCCTTAGCCCCGGGGAGCTGTTTTTT
CASALSPGELFF
>TRBJ2-2|TRBD1|TRBV27|.
TGTGCCAGCAGTTTCGGGACAGCAGTTACCGGGGAGCTGTTTTTT
CASSFGTAVTGELFF
>TRBJ2-1|.|TRBV13|.
TGTGCCAGCAGCTTGGTAACCTACAATGAGCAGTTCTTC
CASSLVTYNEQFF
>TRBJ2-7|.|TRBV12-3/TRBV12-4|.
TGTGCCAGCAGTAGCGGCTACGAGCAGTACTTC
CASSSGYEQYF
>TRBJ2-1|.|TRBV19|.
TGTGCCAGTAGTGAAGGGCGGGGGCTCTATGAGCAGTTCTTC
CASSEGRGLYEQFF
>TRBJ1-4|TRBD1|TRBV7-6|.
TGTGCCAGCAGCTTATCCGGAGGGGGCGCTTTTGTTGAAAAACTGTTTTTT
CASSLSGGGAFVEKLFF
>TRBJ1-5|TRBD1|TRBV19|.
TGTGCCACTGCGGGACAGACTAACTATCAGCCCCAGCATTTT
CATAGQTNYQPQHF
>TRBJ1-1|TRBD1|TRBV25-1|.
TGTGCCAGCAGGCCCCAGGGGGACACTGAAGCTTTCTTT
CASRPQGDTEAFF
>TRBJ2-1|.|TRBV12-5|.
TGTGCTAGTGGTTCCCCCGGGGAGGATCGGGGTGAGCAGTTCTTC
CASGSPGEDRGEQFF
>TRBJ2-1|.|TRBV7-9|.
TGTGCCAGCAGCTTAGCGAGGAGTCCCTACAATGAGCAGTTCTTC
CASSLARSPYNEQFF
>TRBJ1-1|TRBD1|TRBV27|.
TGTGCCAGCCAGACAGGGGGGTACGTGAACACTGAAGCTTTCTTT
CASQTGGYVNTEAFF
>TRBJ1-1|.|TRBV5-1|.
TGCGCCAGCAGCCAATTAAGGTCCGGGAGCGGGTCGGCCACTGAAGCTTTCTTT
CASSQLRSGSGSATEAFF
>TRBJ2-2|.|TRBV7-9|.
TGTGCCAGCGACGTTGGACTAACGAACACCGGGGAGCTGTTTTTT
CASDVGLTNTGELFF
>TRBJ2-6|TRBD2|TRBV12-3/TRBV12-4|.
TGTGCCAGCAGTCCTGATGGGCTAGCGGGAGTCTCTGGGGCCAACGTCCTGACTTTC
CASSPDGLAGVSGANVLTF
>TRBJ2-7|.|TRBV5-4|.
TGTGCCAGCAGCTTGAAAGGGAAAACCTACGAGCAGTACTTC
CASSLKGKTYEQYF
>TRBJ2-7|.|TRBV10-2|few
TGCGCCAGCAGTGTTCAACGGGAGAGCTACGAGCAGTACTTC
CASSVQRESYEQYF
>TRBJ2-3|.|TRBV12-3/TRBV12-4|.
TGTGCCAGCAGTTTAGATGGGCGCGCAGATACGCAGTATTTT
CASSLDGRADTQYF
>TRBJ2-2|TRBD2|TRBV6-5|once
TGTGCCAGCAGTTACTCGATTTGGGAGGGCGGGGAGCTGTTTTTT
CASSYSIWEGGELFF
>TRBJ2-1|.|TRBV5-4|.
TGTGCCAGCAGCTTGGGTGATTTTTCGGGAGCTTACAATGAGCAGTTCTTC
CASSLGDFSGAYNEQFF
>TRBJ1-3|.|TRBV7-9|.
TGTGCCAGCAGCTTAGAAGCCCGGGGTGGAAACACCATATATTTT
CASSLEARGGNTIYF
>TRBJ2-5|TRBD2|TRBV24-1|.
TGTGCCACCAGTGATTTGAAGAGCGGGCTAGCGGTACAAGAGACCCAGTACTTC
CATSDLKSGLAVQETQYF
>TRBJ2-3|.|TRBV19|.
TGTGCCAGTAGTTCCCTGGAGGGCCTTGTGGGAGATACGCAGTATTTT
CASSSLEGLVGDTQYF